The present TCR beta chain was sequenced within a study of blood T cell repertoires in COVID-19. The assay was immunoSEQ multiplex PCR, and TCRdb's table has in-frame clones only and misses some. The sample contains 30,000 to 35,000 clones, over 90% of which appear only once. Germline V gene data show CDR1 as MNHNY and CDR2 as SVGAGI (reference sequence). V was trimmed by 6 bases and J by 3 bases, leaving 24 bases between them. This CDR3 region has 17 residues. Sequencing input: peripheral blood. V gene TRBV6-6 combines with J gene TRBJ2-7, with D tentatively TRBD2 (7 bases). The source of this sequence is a human donor in a cohort sampled during active COVID-19. DNA of the CDR3: TGTGCCAGCAGCCGAAAGAGAGGGGGGGTGGTCGGCTACGAGCAGTACTTC. Translated: CASSRKRGGVVGYEQYF.